The sequence of this T cell receptor beta chain was determined in a study of blood T cell repertoires in COVID-19. Overall study context: The United States, Italy and Spain supplied acute and convalescent COVID-19 samples. The analysed material was cDNA or gDNA that came from T cells, B-cell-depleted T cells, or PBMCs.

The germline V gene encodes CDR1 MNHEY and CDR2 SMNVEV (reference sequence). CDR3 length: 13 residues. The V gene end was trimmed by 7 bases and the J gene end by 2 bases; junction bases not matched to a gene: 3. Original analysis: Scientists estimated how many nucleated cells there were by amplifying reference gene primers. Profiled with immunoSEQ multiplex PCR; TCRdb holds only in-frame clones, not every one. Clone size and the V and J calls come from that table; the DNA yielded D and trimming. Of about 70,000 clones in the sample, about four fifths are singletons; the top ten hold around 4.8%. The chain recombines TRBV27 with TRBJ2-3, with 7 bases that match TRBD1. What was sequenced was peripheral blood. This clonotype originated in a woman at least 80 years old with active or convalescent COVID-19. For the CDR3, the DNA is TGTGCCAGCAACAGGGGCTCCACAGATACGCAGTATTTT. Translation gives CASNRGSTDTQYF.